This TCR beta chain is drawn from a study of tumour-infiltrating T cells in Burkitt lymphoma. Study as a whole: Survival, overall and progression-free, tracked with productive clonality.

Trimming left V 3 bases short and J 1 base short, with 9 bases between. The germline CDR1 and CDR2 sequences are MDHEN and SYDVKM. The CDR3 sequence is 14 residues long. Some clones are missing from TCRdb's copy, which holds only in-frame ones; the method was immunoSEQ multiplex PCR. The table lists around 670 clones, around 12% of them singletons. The sample was tumor tissue. V and J are TRBV28 and TRBJ1-1; D is perhaps TRBD1 (6 bases). The sequence was collected from a human donor with Burkitt lymphoma. CDR3 coding DNA: TGTGCCAGCAGTTTTACAGGGACGAACACTGAAGCTTTCTTT. It yields the protein CASSFTGTNTEAFF.